Each of the 2 T cell receptor beta chains below was sequenced from the same sample in a study of identical twins (dated by TCRdb to between 2015 and 2016). Library method: 5' RACE. This sample was sequenced with an Illumina HiSeq 2000. Using fastp at Q25 and MiXCR, TCRdb reprocessed the public reads and kept productive beta chains. Each entry merges the rows of one CDR3 protein and shows their most common DNA and genes. This sample gives some 500,000 distinct CDR3 sequences in total; around 20% of them show up just once. Around 0.9% of the sample comes from the top ten. This sample also belongs to another study, concerning T cells expressing NK-cell markers.

Sequencing was performed on CD4+ T cells sorted from blood. Receptors were obtained from a young woman in good health.

This clonotype was seen more than once but under ten times. The chain carries TRBV12-3 or TRBV12-4 and TRBJ1-2; D unclear. V lost 5 bases to trimming and J lost 2 bases, with 12 bases between them. The length of the CDR3 is 14 residues. CDR3 loop: CASSAVLGNYGYTF. CDR3 sequence (DNA): TGTGCCAGCAGTGCTGTGCTTGGGAACTATGGCTACACCTTC.

J is TRBJ2-7 and V is TRBV18; D is unresolved. This CDR3 contains 16 residues. V shed 3 bases and J shed 1 base, with 16 bases lying between them. Germline V gene data show CDR1 as KGHSH and CDR2 as LQKENI. The CDR3 spells CASSPQGPRTSYEQYF. The CDR3 DNA reads TGTGCCAGCTCACCCCAAGGACCCAGGACGTCCTACGAGCAGTACTTC.